These 25 T cell receptor beta chains were all obtained from the same sample, sequenced in a study of control samples from healthy donors and cancer patients. Assay used: immunoSEQ multiplex PCR; TCRdb lists only in-frame clones, some missing. Among some 120,000 clones listed, approximately 90% were seen once. Sequenced: blood. The receptors stem from a man younger than 35 in good health.

The chain combines TRBV10-2 with TRBJ2-3, with TRBD2 matching over 7 bases. The CDR3 sequence is 14 residues long. With 7 bases clipped from V and 4 bases from J, the junction kept 8 bases outside the gene matches. Germline values: CDR1 WSHSY, CDR2 SAAADI. This CDR3 is CASTRLAVSDTQYF. The CDR3 DNA reads as TGCGCCAGCACCCGACTAGCCGTTTCAGATACGCAGTATTTT.

The chain recombines TRBV27 with TRBJ2-2, with D perhaps matching TRBD1 or TRBD2 (5 bases each). Germline V gives CDR1 MNHEY, CDR2 SMNVEV (reference sequence). The V end was cut by 0 bases, the J end by 5 bases, with 7 bases between. The CDR3 contains 14 residues. CDR3 protein: CASSLSGDTGELFF. The DNA of the CDR3 is TGTGCCAGCAGTTTATCGGGGGATACCGGGGAGCTGTTTTTT.

The rearrangement links TRBV6-2 or TRBV6-3 to TRBJ1-3; D not certain. This CDR3 region has 15 residues. The ends were cut back, 6 bases at V and 0 bases at J, with 12 bases in the middle. Per germline, CDR1 MNHEY and CDR2 SVGEGT. The CDR3 protein is CASSTPRTSGNTIYF. DNA of the CDR3: TGTGCCAGCAGCACGCCTCGGACCTCTGGAAACACCATATATTTT.

The chain is built from TRBV6-4 and TRBJ2-1; 9 nucleotides align to TRBD2. Germline V lookup: CDR1 MRHNA, CDR2 SNTAGT. The CDR3 is made up of 15 amino acids. The junction had 5 bases not matched to a gene; V was cut back by 6 bases and J by 2 bases. This CDR3 reads CASSDAGGTYNEQFF. In DNA form, the CDR3 reads TGTGCCAGCAGCGACGCGGGGGGGACCTACAATGAGCAGTTCTTC.

This clone appeared once. The genes are TRBV23-1 and TRBJ2-1; tentatively, D is TRBD2 (6 bases). Being an ORF, TRBV23-1 has a function that is uncertain. The ends were cut back, 2 bases at V and 9 bases at J, with 23 bases in the middle. This CDR3 has 17 residues. The CDR3 bases are TGCGCCAGCAGTCAACGGGACTCGAGGCCCCTACGTGGTGAGCAGTTCTTC. This gives the protein CASSQRDSRPLRGEQFF.

V usage is TRBV5-1 and J usage is TRBJ2-7, with D perhaps assigned TRBD1 or TRBD2 (6 bases each). Germline-derived CDR1 and CDR2 are SGHRS and YFSETQ. Trimming shortened V by 0 bases and J by 0 bases, and 10 bases separated the two germline ends. This CDR3 region has 15 residues. The CDR3 loop is CASSLEEGVSYEQYF. The CDR3 region has the DNA TGCGCCAGCAGCTTGGAGGAGGGGGTCTCCTACGAGCAGTACTTC.

The chain couples TRBV12-2 to TRBJ2-2. TRBV12-2 is described as a pseudogene. The CDR3 sequence is 19 residues long. The CDR3 nucleotides are TGTGCAAGTCGCTTGTACCTGGAAGCTAACCATTCGAACACCGGGGAGCTGTTTTTT. Translated, it gives CASRLYLEANHSNTGELFF.

In nucleotides, the CDR3 is TGTGCCAGCAGTTACGAAGGGACGGCCTACGAGCAGTACTTC. Protein product: CASSYEGTAYEQYF. The J gene is TRBJ2-7, the V gene TRBV6-6; either TRBD1 or TRBD2 may supply D (5 bases each). Germline CDR1 is MNHNY and CDR2 is SVGAGI (reference sequence). Trimming left V 2 bases short and J 2 bases short, with 10 bases between. The CDR3 is 14 amino acids.

J is TRBJ1-4 and V is TRBV30; a possible D gene is TRBD1 (6 bases). Trimming stripped 2 bases from V and 8 bases from J, with 9 bases between. This CDR3 has 12 amino acids. The germline V gene encodes CDR1 GTSNPN and CDR2 SVGIG (reference sequence). CDR3 residues: CAWSPGQEKLFF. DNA of the CDR3: TGTGCCTGGAGTCCCGGACAGGAAAAACTGTTTTTT. Based on the CDR3 plus reference TRBV30 and TRBJ1-4, the full variable domain is SQTIHQWPATLVQPVGSPLSLECTVEGTSNPNLYWYRQAAGRGLQLLFYSVGIGQISSEVPQNLSASRPQDRQFILSSKKLLLSDSGFYLCAWSPGQEKLFFGSGTQLSVL.

For the CDR3, the DNA is TGTGCCAGCAGCTATCGACATGCCCCTGGGGCCAACGTCCTGACTTTC. Encoded protein: CASSYRHAPGANVLTF. The chain uses TRBV5-6 and TRBJ2-6; the D is unclear. CDR3 size: 16 residues. CDR1 is SGHDT, CDR2 YYEEEE, per germline. V lost 3 bases and J lost 2, with 12 bases in between.

The chain joins TRBV19 to TRBJ1-2; D unclear. Germline V gives CDR1 LNHDA, CDR2 SQIVND (reference sequence). V gave up 6 bases and J gave up 2 bases, with 10 bases separating them. This CDR3 has 13 amino acids. The DNA for the CDR3 is TGTGCCAGTAGAGTTGATTTCAACTATGGCTACACCTTC. It is translated as CASRVDFNYGYTF. The full variable domain, with the rest looked up from reference TRBV19 and TRBJ1-2, is DGGITQSPKYLFRKEGQNVTLSCEQNLNHDAMYWYRQDPGQGLRLIYYSQIVNDFQKGDIAEGYSVSREKKESFPLTVTSAQKNPTAFYLCASRVDFNYGYTFGSGTRLTVV.

The V gene is TRBV10-3, the J gene TRBJ2-2; 7 positions agree with TRBD1. Germline V gene lookup returns CDR1 ENHRY and CDR2 SYGVKD. J lost 1 base, V lost 5 bases, and 10 bases had no gene match. The length of the CDR3 is 17 residues. CDR3 in amino acids: CAISLKWAGGNTGELFF. CDR3 coding DNA: TGTGCCATCAGTCTTAAGTGGGCAGGGGGGAACACCGGGGAGCTGTTTTTT.

The genes are TRBV4-1 and TRBJ2-5; 7 nucleotides match TRBD2. The length of the CDR3 is 16 residues. The J segment lost 0 bases and the V segment lost 3 bases, leaving 7 bases of the junction unmatched. From germline, CDR1 is MGHRA and CDR2 YSYEKL. The CDR3 DNA reads TGCGCCAGCAGCCAGGCGGACGGGGGGTACCAAGAGACCCAGTACTTC. Its protein is CASSQADGGYQETQYF.

The V call is TRBV6-6, the J call TRBJ1-4; D might be TRBD1 (5 bases). CDR1 is MNHNY and CDR2 is SVGAGI in the germline V gene (reference sequence). CDR3 length equals 15 residues. V was cut by 6 bases and J by 5 bases, with 16 bases left in between. The CDR3 sequence: CASSLGRGRNEKLFF. Written as DNA, the CDR3 is TGTGCCAGCAGCCTCGGTCGGGGACGGAATGAAAAACTGTTTTTT.

The V call is TRBV4-1, the J call TRBJ1-6; D remains ambiguous. Germline lookup yields CDR1 MGHRA and CDR2 YSYEKL. The CDR3 contains 15 residues. V lost 2 bases and J lost 4, with 9 bases in between. In nucleotides, the CDR3 is TGCGCCAGCAGCCAAAATGGGTGGTATAATTCACCCCTCCACTTT. Amino acids: CASSQNGWYNSPLHF.

The J gene is TRBJ1-5, the V gene TRBV4-2; D gene ambiguous. Trimming pared 2 bases from V and 7 bases from J, leaving 12 bases between. CDR1 and CDR2 from the germline V gene are LGHNA and YNFKEQ. The CDR3 is 14 residues long. This chain's CDR3 is CASSQYLAGQPQHF. The CDR3 region has the DNA TGTGCCAGCAGCCAATACCTAGCGGGGCAGCCCCAGCATTTT.

V usage is TRBV6-1 and J usage is TRBJ1-6; D is ambiguous. This CDR3 is built from 16 residues. CDR1 MNHNS and CDR2 SASEGT come from the germline V gene. V was clipped by 2 bases and J by 8 bases, with 16 bases between them. DNA of the CDR3: TGTGCCAGCAGTGAATCGAGGAGATTTGGTGATTCACCCCTCCACTTT. Translation gives CASSESRRFGDSPLHF.

The chain recombines TRBV4-1 with TRBJ1-1; no reliable D call. The germline gives CDR1 MGHRA, CDR2 YSYEKL. The CDR3 covers 15 residues. With 0 bases removed from V and 0 bases from J, the gap between germline ends came to 8 bases. The CDR3 here is CASSQENQLNTEAFF. For the CDR3, the DNA is TGCGCCAGCAGCCAAGAAAATCAGTTGAACACTGAAGCTTTCTTT.

This chain links TRBV6-1 with TRBJ1-4; D not certain. The CDR3 length is 14 residues. V was trimmed by 3 bases and J by 7 bases, leaving 12 bases between them. The germline V gene encodes CDR1 MNHNS and CDR2 SASEGT. The DNA of the CDR3 is TGTGCCAGCAGTGAGGAAGGTGGAGGTGAAAAACTGTTTTTT. Translation gives CASSEEGGGEKLFF.

This chain links TRBV12-5 with TRBJ1-2, with 9 bases lining up with TRBD1. The V gene end was trimmed by 5 bases and the J gene end by 8 bases; junction bases not matched to a gene: 15. The CDR3 is made up of 16 amino acids. The germline gives CDR1 LGHNT, CDR2 FRNRAP. Written as DNA, the CDR3 is TGTGCTAGTGGTCCTGCCCCGGAACAGGGGGCCTGGGGCTACACCTTC. This translates into CASGPAPEQGAWGYTF.

This chain links TRBV18 with TRBJ2-6, with D perhaps matching TRBD1 (6 bases). The V gene lost 6 bases and the J gene lost 4 bases, with 16 bases spanning the gap. CDR1 is KGHSH and CDR2 is LQKENI in the germline V gene. The length of the CDR3 is 16 residues. The CDR3: CASSQDQGYGANVLTF. Written as DNA, the CDR3 is TGTGCCAGCTCTCAAGATCAGGGGTACGGGGCCAACGTCCTGACTTTC. Using reference TRBV18 and TRBJ2-6 for the parts outside the CDR3, the full variable domain is NAGVMQNPRHLVRRRGQEARLRCSPMKGHSHVYWYRQLPEEGLKFMVYLQKENIIDESGMPKERFSAEFPKEGPSILRIQQVVRGDSAAYFCASSQDQGYGANVLTFGAGSRLTVL.

This chain links TRBV7-9 with TRBJ2-7, with D possibly being TRBD2 (6 bases). Germline-derived CDR1 and CDR2 are SEHNR and FQNEAQ (reference sequence). The CDR3 is 12 amino acids. V was pared by 3 bases and J by 7 bases, with 10 bases between. The CDR3 sequence: CASSFGRIEQYF. The DNA for the CDR3 is TGTGCCAGCAGCTTTGGGAGGATAGAGCAGTACTTC.

A few counts support this clone. This chain uses TRBV4-2 with TRBJ1-1; D is possibly TRBD1 (5 bases). CDR3 size: 15 residues. V lost 0 bases to trimming and J lost 10 bases, with 18 bases between them. Looked up from germline, CDR1 is LGHNA and CDR2 is YNFKEQ. The CDR3 region is CASSQDWERQYRAFF. CDR3 coding DNA: TGTGCCAGCAGCCAAGATTGGGAAAGACAGTATAGAGCTTTCTTT.

The chain joins TRBV19 to TRBJ2-1; tentatively, D is TRBD2 (5 bases). The length of the CDR3 is 14 residues. Germline loops: CDR1 LNHDA, CDR2 SQIVND (reference sequence). Trimming shortened V by 3 bases and J by 3 bases, and 9 bases separated the two germline ends. For the CDR3, the DNA is TGTGCCAGTAGTATGCGGGCGGTCTACAATGAGCAGTTCTTC. The encoded protein is CASSMRAVYNEQFF.

The chain carries TRBV9 and TRBJ2-3, with 10 bases aligning to TRBD1. From germline, CDR1 is SGDLS and CDR2 YYNGEE. This CDR3 spans 15 amino acids. Trimming removed 3 bases from V and 3 bases from J; junction bases left unmatched: 4. In DNA, the CDR3 is TGTGCCAGCAGCGGGACAGGGGGAAAGACAGATACGCAGTATTTT. It yields the protein CASSGTGGKTDTQYF.